Below, one TCR beta chain is given with its context. Only a few counts were recorded for this clonotype. Its antigen is currently not known. The record has no base qualities; no much larger clone is one base away. From cysteine to phenylalanine, the CDR3 is 16 amino acids long. CDR3 DNA is the only sequence kept; it has 48 bases, read in frame from the first base. V loses 0 bases of germline sequence and J loses 9 bases, and the interval between the two ends is 18 bases. These data belong to a study of T cells after yellow fever vaccination (dated by TCRdb to between 2018 and 2021). About the study as a whole: The SMART-Seq v4 Ultra Low Input RNA kit was used to prepare libraries from fractions with low cell numbers. The cohort comprised two healthy male donors, one aged 18 to 30 and one aged 30 to 40 years. To follow T-cell clones before and after primary and booster YFV17D yellow fever vaccination, bulk TCR alpha and beta repertoires were sequenced over time. Blood was drawn at multiple timepoints before and after primary and secondary immunization, with bulk PBMC replicates and cell subsets isolated.

TCR cDNA was made using 5'RACE template switching, a step that added a universal primer site and unique molecular identifiers. Priming of cDNA synthesis was performed from both the TCR alpha and TCR beta constant segments. Library amplification used two PCR steps, and the second PCR step added sample barcodes and sequencing adapters. Sequencing of libraries was performed on Illumina HiSeq 2500 (2x100 bp) or NovaSeq (2x150 bp). Concerning the study's data processing: MIGEC was used to demultiplex reads and collapse the reads into UMI consensus sequences, and MiXCR was used for V(D)J alignment. Vaccine-responding clonotypes were defined with edgeR using replicate PBMC samples, requiring FDR below 0.01 and a log2 fold change above 5 up to day 15. Bulk clonotypes were assigned CD4 or CD8 identity according to which sequenced CD4 or CD8 repertoire held them at higher abundance. In TCRdb, the public reads were trimmed at Q25 with fastp and aligned with MiXCR, with productive beta chains retained. Merged by CDR3 protein, the rows form single entries marked with the most common genes and DNA. None of the V and J calls come from the authors' own analysis; TCRdb made them. The table for this sample lists some 500,000 distinct CDR3 sequences; about 13% of them were counted only once. The biggest ten clones account for more than 13% of the sample.

Sample treatment or condition, as interpreted from the label and publication: live attenuated yellow fever vaccine strain. At each blood-draw timepoint, two biological replicates of bulk PBMCs were collected. PBMCs were isolated from peripheral blood using a standard Ficoll-Paque protocol. RNA was extracted with TriZol from bulk PBMCs, CD4 and CD8 fractions, and dextramer-positive and dextramer-negative fractions. Study-wide conclusions, independent of this receptor: Most clones expanded after primary vaccination (96% of CD4 and 80% to 90% of CD8) were re-detected after the booster, suggesting that broad memory maintenance occurred. A small fraction of clonotypes showed up in both the CD4 and CD8 compartments, probably as a result of convergent recombination. The study included only a couple of donors, which limits how far the findings can be generalized. Compared with the primary T-cell response, the secondary T-cell response was weaker but faster, peaking on day 5 rather than day 15. Computational filtering was needed because FACS-sorted repertoires could contain abundant contaminating clonotypes from the bulk population.

Source: PBMCs, taken on the day of the yellow fever booster vaccination. This chain is built from TRBV23-1 and TRBJ2-1; the D gene cannot be resolved beyond TRBD1 or TRBD2, each matching 5 bases. TRBV23-1 is recorded as an ORF, its role being uncertain. This sequence originates from a man aged 25 to 40 who received the YFV17D yellow fever vaccine. In nucleotide form, the sequence is TGCGCCAGCAGTCAATCCGCAGGGACGATGGGTGCTGAGCAGTTCTTC. The resulting protein is CASSQSAGTMGAEQFF.